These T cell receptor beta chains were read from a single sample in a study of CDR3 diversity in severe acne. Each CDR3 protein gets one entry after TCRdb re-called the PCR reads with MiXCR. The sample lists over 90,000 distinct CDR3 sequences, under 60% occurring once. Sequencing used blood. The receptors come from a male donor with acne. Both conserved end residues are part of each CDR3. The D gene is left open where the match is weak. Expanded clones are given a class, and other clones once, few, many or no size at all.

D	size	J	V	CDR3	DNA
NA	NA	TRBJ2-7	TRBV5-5	CASSRGGPGTGRSEQYF	TGCGCCAGCAGCCGGGGGGGACCCGGGACAGGGCGCTCCGAGCAGTACTTC
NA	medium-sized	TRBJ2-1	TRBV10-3	CAISESGGSYNEQFF	TGTGCCATCAGTGAGTCAGGGGGCTCCTACAATGAGCAGTTCTTC
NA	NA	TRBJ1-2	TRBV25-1	CASIPQGGDGYTF	TGTGCCAGCATCCCACAGGGAGGTGATGGCTACACCTTC
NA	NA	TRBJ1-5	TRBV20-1	CSATGATGASKAQHF	TGCAGTGCTACAGGGGCTACTGGGGCCAGCAAGGCCCAGCATTTT
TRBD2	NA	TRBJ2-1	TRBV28	CASSFFSLAGEQFF	TGTGCCAGCAGTTTTTTTAGCCTAGCGGGTGAGCAGTTCTTC
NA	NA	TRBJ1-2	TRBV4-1	CASSQAWPGSYGYTF	TGCGCCAGCAGCCAAGCATGGCCTGGGAGCTATGGCTACACCTTC
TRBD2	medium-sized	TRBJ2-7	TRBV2	CASRRLAANGEQYF	TGTGCCAGCAGGAGACTAGCGGCGAATGGGGAGCAGTACTTC
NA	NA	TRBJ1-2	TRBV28	CASSFIGYGNTF	TGTGCCAGCAGTTTCATCGGATATGGCAACACCTTC
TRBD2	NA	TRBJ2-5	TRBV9	CASSASGRKETQYF	TGTGCCAGCAGCGCGAGCGGGAGAAAAGAGACCCAGTACTTC
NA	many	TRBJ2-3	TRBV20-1	CSARVPISDTQYF	TGCAGTGCTAGAGTCCCCATTTCAGATACGCAGTATTTT
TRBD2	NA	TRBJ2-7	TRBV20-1	CSARAITSGSLEEQYF	TGCAGTGCTAGGGCTATTACTAGCGGGAGTTTGGAAGAGCAGTACTTC
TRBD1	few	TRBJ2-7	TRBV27	CASSLSSTGIHEQYF	TGTGCCAGCAGTTTATCGTCGACAGGGATACACGAGCAGTACTTC
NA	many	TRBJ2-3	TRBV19	CASRWSRGGTDTQYF	TGTGCCAGTAGGTGGTCCCGGGGAGGCACAGATACGCAGTATTTT
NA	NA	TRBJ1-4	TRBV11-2	CASSLTATNEKLFF	TGTGCCAGCAGCTTAACAGCAACTAATGAAAAACTGTTTTTT
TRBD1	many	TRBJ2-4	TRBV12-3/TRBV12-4	CASSPGTGVNIQYF	TGTGCCAGCAGCCCTGGGACAGGTGTCAACATTCAGTACTTC
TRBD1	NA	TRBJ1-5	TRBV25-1	CASSDRGRSQPQHF	TGTGCCAGCAGTGACAGGGGGCGAAGTCAGCCCCAGCATTTT
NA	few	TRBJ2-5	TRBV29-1	CSVLGPQETQYF	TGCAGCGTTCTCGGACCGCAAGAGACCCAGTACTTC
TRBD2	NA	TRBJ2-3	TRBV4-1	CASSHGRGSDTQYF	TGCGCCAGCAGCCACGGGAGGGGGTCAGATACGCAGTATTTT
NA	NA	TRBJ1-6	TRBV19	CAGSEDRDNSPLHF	TGTGCCGGTAGCGAGGACCGAGATAATTCACCCCTCCACTTT
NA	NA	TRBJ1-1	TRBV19	CASSIVGVGEAFF	TGTGCCAGTAGTATAGTAGGGGTCGGTGAAGCTTTCTTT
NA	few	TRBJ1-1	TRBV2	CASSGLGAEAFF	TGTGCCAGCAGTGGGCTCGGCGCTGAAGCTTTCTTT
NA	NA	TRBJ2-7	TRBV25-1	CASSEEGGYEQYF	TGTGCCAGCAGTGAAGAAGGGGGCTACGAGCAGTACTTC
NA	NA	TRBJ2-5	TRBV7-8	CASSPRAPGYQETQYF	TGTGCCAGCAGTCCCCGGGCCCCGGGGTACCAAGAGACCCAGTACTTC
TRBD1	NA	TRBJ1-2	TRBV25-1	CATPEGQRRGYTF	TGCGCCACCCCGGAGGGACAGAGGCGCGGCTACACCTTC
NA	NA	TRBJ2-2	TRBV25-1	CASSRGEVGELFF	TGTGCCAGCAGTCGAGGGGAAGTCGGGGAGCTGTTTTTT
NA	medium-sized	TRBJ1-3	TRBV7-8	CASSFARQGPSGNTIYF	TGTGCCAGCAGCTTTGCGAGGCAAGGACCCTCTGGAAACACCATATATTTT
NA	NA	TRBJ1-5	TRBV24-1	CATSERGEPPQHF	TGTGCCACCAGTGAGAGGGGGGAACCGCCCCAGCATTTT
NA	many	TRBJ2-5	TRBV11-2	CASSWDSAETQYF	TGTGCCAGCAGCTGGGACTCGGCCGAGACCCAGTACTTC
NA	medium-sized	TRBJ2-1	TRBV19	CASSIIVGEQFF	TGTGCCAGTAGTATTATAGTGGGTGAGCAGTTCTTC
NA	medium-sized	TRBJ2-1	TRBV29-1	CSVEEMGIGGEQFF	TGCAGCGTTGAAGAGATGGGAATAGGAGGTGAGCAGTTCTTC
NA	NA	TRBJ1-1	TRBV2	CASSFGRTEAFF	TGTGCCAGCAGCTTCGGGCGGACTGAAGCTTTCTTT
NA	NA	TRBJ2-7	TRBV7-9	CASSSDVSSSSYEQYF	TGTGCCAGCAGCTCCGACGTCTCCTCAAGCTCCTACGAGCAGTACTTC
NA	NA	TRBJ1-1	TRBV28	CASSKPGNTEAFF	TGTGCCAGCAGTAAACCGGGCAACACTGAAGCTTTCTTT
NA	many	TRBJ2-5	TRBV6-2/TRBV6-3	CASSPPGRLKETQYF	TGTGCCAGCAGTCCGCCTGGGAGGTTAAAAGAGACCCAGTACTTC